This is a list of T cell receptor beta chains from one sample in a study of shared clonotypes between healthy human individuals. Clones were sequenced by immunoSEQ multiplex PCR, and TCRdb holds only the in-frame ones, with some missing. The sample holds a few hundred thousand clones, about 97% seen once. What was sequenced was naive CD4+ T cells sorted from blood. The source is a woman in her twenties or thirties in good health. The CDR3 runs from the conserved cysteine through the conserved F or W. The D gene is left open where the match is weak. Clone size is given for some rows only: seen once, a few or many times, or a class if the clone is expanded.

abundance: -
d_gene: TRBD2
v_gene: TRBV4-1
j_gene: TRBJ2-7
CDR3nt: TGCGCCAGCAGCCAAGAAATAGCATTTAGCGGGCCGTACGAGCAGTACTTC
CDR3aa: CASSQEIAFSGPYEQYF

abundance: -
d_gene: -
v_gene: TRBV6-5
j_gene: TRBJ2-5
CDR3nt: TGTGCCAGCAGTTACGACCGGGCGGTCCAAGAGACCCAGTACTTC
CDR3aa: CASSYDRAVQETQYF

abundance: -
d_gene: -
v_gene: TRBV19
j_gene: TRBJ1-4
CDR3nt: TGTGCCAGTGGAAACAGGGTTTACGAAAAACTGTTTTTT
CDR3aa: CASGNRVYEKLFF

abundance: -
d_gene: TRBD1
v_gene: TRBV29-1
j_gene: TRBJ2-3
CDR3nt: TGCAGCGTTTACCGACAGGGCCCAGATACGCAGTATTTT
CDR3aa: CSVYRQGPDTQYF

abundance: -
d_gene: -
v_gene: TRBV6-6
j_gene: TRBJ1-1
CDR3nt: TGTGCCAGCAGCCTACGTAACATGGGCACTGAAGCTTTCTTT
CDR3aa: CASSLRNMGTEAFF

abundance: -
d_gene: -
v_gene: TRBV28
j_gene: TRBJ2-7
CDR3nt: TGTGCCAGCAGCCCCCCCCAAACGGTCCGATTATACGAGCAGTACTTC
CDR3aa: CASSPPQTVRLYEQYF

abundance: -
d_gene: -
v_gene: TRBV28
j_gene: TRBJ1-1
CDR3nt: TGTGCCAGCAGTGCCTCTGGTTACACTGAAGCTTTCTTT
CDR3aa: CASSASGYTEAFF

abundance: once
d_gene: TRBD1
v_gene: TRBV5-4
j_gene: TRBJ2-7
CDR3nt: TGTGCCAGCAGCTTCACAGGGGTTAACGAGCAGTACTTC
CDR3aa: CASSFTGVNEQYF

abundance: -
d_gene: -
v_gene: TRBV30
j_gene: TRBJ1-3
CDR3nt: TGTGCCTGGGCCCGTCCCCCTGGAAACACCATATATTTT
CDR3aa: CAWARPPGNTIYF

abundance: -
d_gene: -
v_gene: TRBV11-2
j_gene: TRBJ2-2
CDR3nt: TGTGCCAGCAGGCCGCTATCTAGGGGCACCGGGGAGCTGTTTTTT
CDR3aa: CASRPLSRGTGELFF

abundance: -
d_gene: -
v_gene: TRBV28
j_gene: TRBJ2-1
CDR3nt: TGTGCCAGCAGTTTGCCAGGTCCGGGGTGGGGCTCCTACAATGAGCAGTTCTTC
CDR3aa: CASSLPGPGWGSYNEQFF

abundance: -
d_gene: -
v_gene: TRBV5-5
j_gene: TRBJ2-5
CDR3nt: TGTGCCAGCAGCTTGAACCCAGGCCCCGAGGTGACCCAGTACTTC
CDR3aa: CASSLNPGPEVTQYF

abundance: -
d_gene: TRBD2
v_gene: TRBV15
j_gene: TRBJ2-4
CDR3nt: TGTGCCACCAGCAGAGATTGGGCTAGCGGGAGTGGTGCCAAAAACATTCAGTACTTC
CDR3aa: CATSRDWASGSGAKNIQYF

abundance: -
d_gene: TRBD2
v_gene: TRBV7-2
j_gene: TRBJ2-5
CDR3nt: TGTGCCAGCAGCTTAGCGGGGCTAGCGGGAGGGGGCGAGACCCAGTACTTC
CDR3aa: CASSLAGLAGGGETQYF